This is a list of T cell receptor beta chains from one sample in a study of cytomegalovirus exposure and HLA in healthy donors. Clones were read by immunoSEQ multiplex PCR, and TCRdb kept only the in-frame ones, dropping some. Seen here are 200,000 or so clones, 75% to 90% observed once, and the top ten hold roughly 5.5%. Material: PBMCs. These receptors originate from a young woman in good health and CMV-seronegative. Both conserved end residues are part of each CDR3. D genes are given only for firm matches. Size is omitted from some rows. Given values are once, few, many or a class for expanded clones.

size	D	V	J	CDR3	DNA
-	-	TRBV9	TRBJ2-1	CASSVDGGYNEQFF	TGTGCCAGCAGCGTAGATGGAGGTTACAATGAGCAGTTCTTC
-	-	TRBV6-6	TRBJ2-5	CASSQLIGQTQYF	TGTGCCAGCAGCCAACTGATAGGACAGACCCAGTACTTC
-	-	TRBV2	TRBJ2-7	CASSHPGYEQYF	TGTGCCAGCAGCCACCCGGGCTACGAGCAGTACTTC
-	TRBD1	TRBV28	TRBJ1-2	CASSLWTGEFYGYTF	TGTGCCAGCAGCCTTTGGACAGGGGAGTTCTATGGCTACACCTTC
-	TRBD2	TRBV23-1	TRBJ2-7	CASSQSREGTYEQYF	TGCGCCAGCAGTCAATCGCGGGAGGGAACCTACGAGCAGTACTTC
-	-	TRBV27	TRBJ1-2	CASSLAQGRGYTF	TGTGCCAGCAGTTTGGCCCAGGGCCGGGGCTACACCTTC
-	-	TRBV6-1	TRBJ1-2	CASRGLGANYGYTF	TGTGCCAGCAGAGGATTAGGAGCTAACTATGGCTACACCTTC
-	TRBD2	TRBV4-2	TRBJ2-1	CASSHQLAGEQFF	TGTGCCAGCAGCCACCAGCTAGCGGGGGAGCAGTTCTTC
-	-	TRBV5-1	TRBJ1-1	CASSLAGRTEAFF	TGCGCCAGCAGCTTGGCAGGGCGGACTGAAGCTTTCTTT
-	-	TRBV4-2	TRBJ2-3	CASSQEGAGQTDTQYF	TGTGCCAGCAGCCAAGAGGGAGCGGGCCAGACAGATACGCAGTATTTT
-	-	TRBV20-1	TRBJ1-1	CSATENTEAFF	TGCAGTGCGACAGAGAACACTGAAGCTTTCTTT
-	-	TRBV5-1	TRBJ1-3	CASSGGFSGNTIYF	TGCGCCAGCAGCGGAGGATTCTCTGGAAACACCATATATTTT
-	-	TRBV28	TRBJ1-5	CAIRTGNQPQHF	TGTGCCATTCGGACTGGCAATCAGCCCCAGCATTTT
few	-	TRBV5-6	TRBJ2-5	CASSLVQGGETQYF	TGTGCCAGCAGCTTGGTACAGGGCGGAGAGACCCAGTACTTC
-	TRBD2	TRBV6-5	TRBJ2-7	CASSYSTSGSDEQYF	TGTGCCAGCAGTTACTCGACTAGCGGGAGTGACGAGCAGTACTTC
-	TRBD1	TRBV29-1	TRBJ2-3	CSVEQGASTDTQYF	TGCAGCGTCGAACAGGGGGCCAGCACAGATACGCAGTATTTT
-	-	TRBV9	TRBJ2-5	CASSVAVSLQETQYF	TGTGCCAGCAGCGTAGCTGTTAGCCTCCAAGAGACCCAGTACTTC
once	TRBD1	TRBV7-8	TRBJ1-2	CASSLGRRTGRADGYTF	TGTGCCAGCAGCTTAGGCAGAAGGACAGGGAGGGCGGATGGCTACACCTTC
-	-	TRBV5-1	TRBJ2-2	CASSLVVHTAAPGELFF	TGCGCCAGCAGCTTGGTAGTACACACCGCCGCTCCCGGGGAGCTGTTTTTT
-	TRBD1	TRBV11-2	TRBJ2-2	CASSLGQGVTGELFF	TGTGCCAGCAGCTTGGGACAGGGTGTCACCGGGGAGCTGTTTTTT
-	TRBD2	TRBV11-2	TRBJ2-7	CASSSGLAGGGYEQYF	TGTGCCAGCAGCTCCGGACTAGCGGGAGGGGGTTACGAGCAGTACTTC
-	-	TRBV11-2	TRBJ2-2	CASSLYQGEYGGELFF	TGTGCCAGCAGCTTATACCAGGGAGAATACGGCGGGGAGCTGTTTTTT
-	-	TRBV18	TRBJ2-7	CASSPWTGNNHEQYF	TGTGCCAGCTCACCCTGGACGGGGAACAACCACGAGCAGTACTTC
-	-	TRBV30	TRBJ2-2	CAWSPIQGELFF	TGTGCCTGGAGTCCTATCCAGGGGGAGCTGTTTTTT
-	-	TRBV5-1	TRBJ1-1	CASSLEGLGTEAFF	TGCGCCAGCAGCTTGGAGGGTTTAGGGACTGAAGCTTTCTTT
-	-	TRBV6-5	TRBJ1-1	CASSRDFRFPEAFF	TGTGCCAGCAGTAGGGACTTTAGGTTCCCTGAAGCTTTCTTT